The next 30 T cell receptor beta chains were all read from a single sample in a study of cytomegalovirus exposure and HLA in healthy donors. This table comes from immunoSEQ multiplex PCR, and its TCRdb copy is limited to in-frame clones, with some not included. The profile covers 100,000 to 150,000 clones, with around 94% appearing a single time and 1% to 1.5% taken by the ten largest. Sequencing input: PBMCs. The receptor set was obtained from a woman aged 18-29 years in good health and CMV-seronegative.

This chain uses TRBV2 with TRBJ1-1; 10 bases are shared with TRBD1. In germline, CDR1 is SNHLY, CDR2 FYNNEI. After removal of 2 bases from V and 5 bases from J, the junction contained 5 bases not matched to a gene. The CDR3 is 15 residues long. CDR3 residues: CASSERGTGATEAFF. The CDR3 bases are TGTGCCAGCAGTGAACGCGGGACAGGGGCTACTGAAGCTTTCTTT.

The V and J genes are TRBV7-9 and TRBJ2-2; D call uncertain. V was shortened by 1 base and J by 9 bases, with 12 bases between the two germline ends. The CDR3 is made up of 14 amino acids. Germline-derived CDR1 and CDR2 are SEHNR and FQNEAQ (reference sequence). The CDR3 region has the DNA TGTGCCAGCAGCTTAGGGCCGACTCCCTGGGAGCTGTTTTTT. It translates to CASSLGPTPWELFF.

The V gene is TRBV5-1, the J gene TRBJ1-5, with D uncertain. V was pared by 0 bases and J by 3 bases, with 10 bases between. The CDR3 covers 15 residues. CDR1 is SGHRS and CDR2 is YFSETQ in the germline V gene. The CDR3 loop reads CASSLGVAANQPQHF. Written as DNA, the CDR3 is TGCGCCAGCAGCTTGGGGGTGGCGGCCAATCAGCCCCAGCATTTT.

The J gene is TRBJ1-3, the V gene TRBV6-5, with D unclear. Germline assignment: CDR1 MNHEY and CDR2 SVGAGI. CDR3 length: 13 amino acids. The V and J ends lost 8 bases and 1 base respectively, with 9 bases between them. CDR3 amino acids: CASAPGSGNTIYF. CDR3 DNA: TGTGCCAGCGCTCCAGGTTCTGGAAACACCATATATTTT.

The J gene is TRBJ2-2, the V gene TRBV28; tentatively, D is TRBD1 (5 bases). This CDR3 is built from 13 residues. With 9 bases removed from V and 1 base from J, the gap between germline ends came to 9 bases. In germline, CDR1 is MDHEN, CDR2 SYDVKM. CDR3 protein: CASGALNTGELFF. The CDR3 region has the DNA TGTGCCAGTGGGGCCCTGAACACCGGGGAGCTGTTTTTT.

This chain links TRBV6-4 with TRBJ2-2; 12 bases are shared with TRBD2. The CDR3 is 18 residues long. The germline V gene encodes CDR1 MRHNA and CDR2 SNTAGT. V shed 4 bases and J 1 base; nucleotides not matched to a gene: 7. The CDR3 bases are TGTGCCAGCAGTGCTGGACTAGCGGGATTATTGAACACCGGGGAGCTGTTTTTT. Translating gives CASSAGLAGLLNTGELFF.

The rearrangement links TRBV6-5 to TRBJ2-3; 7 bases line up with TRBD2. There are 13 residues in the CDR3. The V segment lost 7 bases and the J segment 2 bases; nucleotides outside the gene matches: 3. CDR1 and CDR2 (germline): MNHEY, SVGAGI. CDR3 protein: CASTSGHTDTQYF. The DNA of the CDR3 is TGTGCCAGCACTAGCGGCCACACAGATACGCAGTATTTT.

This sequence joins TRBV7-2 and TRBJ2-1, with 9 bases fitting TRBD2. The CDR3 runs to 15 residues. V shed 5 bases, J shed 1 base, and the junction held 3 bases outside the gene matches. Per the germline V gene, CDR1 is SGHTA and CDR2 is FQGNSA. As DNA, the CDR3 is TGTGCCAGCAGCCGTAGCGGGGGTTCCTACAATGAGCAGTTCTTC. It specifies CASSRSGGSYNEQFF.

V is TRBV15 and J is TRBJ2-7, with TRBD2 matching 7 bases. The CDR3 covers 14 residues. The V segment lost 6 bases and the J segment 3 bases; nucleotides outside the gene matches: 8. Germline V gene lookup returns CDR1 LNHNV and CDR2 YYDKDF (reference sequence). The CDR3 region is CATSLGRGGYEQYF. The CDR3 nucleotides are TGTGCCACCAGTCTGGGGAGGGGCGGCTACGAGCAGTACTTC.

The CDR3 region has the DNA TGCGCCAGCTACGAGGGACAGACCACCTACGAGCAGTACTTC. Translation: CASYEGQTTYEQYF. The rearrangement uses TRBV5-1 and TRBJ2-7, with 7 bases that match TRBD1. Germline CDR1 and CDR2: SGHRS and YFSETQ. V was clipped by 7 bases and J by 2 bases; unmatched bases: 9. CDR3 length: 14 residues.

The chain couples TRBV6-5 to TRBJ1-4; the D is unclear. V was shortened by 5 bases and J by 0 bases, with 7 bases between the two germline ends. CDR1 MNHEY and CDR2 SVGAGI come from the germline V gene. CDR3 length equals 14 residues. The CDR3 sequence is CASSRQPTNEKLFF. CDR3 coding DNA: TGTGCCAGCAGTAGACAACCAACTAATGAAAAACTGTTTTTT.

In nucleotides, the CDR3 is TGTGCCAGCAGGAGGGAGGAAGCTAACTATGGCTACACCTTC. It is translated as CASRREEANYGYTF. The chain joins TRBV6-1 to TRBJ1-2, with D unclear. The CDR3 consists of 14 residues. V was trimmed by 6 bases and J by 0 bases, leaving 11 bases between them. Per germline, CDR1 MNHNS and CDR2 SASEGT.

CDR3 sequence reads: CASKEGVDGYTF. The CDR3 nucleotides read TGTGCCAGCAAAGAAGGGGTCGATGGCTACACCTTC. The V and J genes are TRBV2 and TRBJ1-2, with D maybe TRBD1 (5 bases). Germline CDR1 reads SNHLY; CDR2 reads FYNNEI. The CDR3 runs 12 residues. Trimming took off 7 bases at V and 6 bases at J, with 12 bases between the two ends.

The V call is TRBV2, the J call TRBJ1-5; D unclear. Germline-derived CDR1 and CDR2 are SNHLY and FYNNEI. The length of the CDR3 is 14 residues. Trimming cost V 7 bases and J 0 bases, with 10 bases left between them. The CDR3 sequence is CASNRGGSNQPQHF. The CDR3 nucleotides read TGTGCCAGCAATCGGGGAGGTAGCAATCAGCCCCAGCATTTT.

This chain links TRBV27 with TRBJ1-5, with TRBD1 identical over 9 bases. The CDR3 contains 14 residues. V lost 5 bases, J lost 7 bases, and 6 bases stayed unmatched. The germline V gene has CDR1 MNHEY and CDR2 SMNVEV (reference sequence). The CDR3 nucleotides are TGTGCCAGCAGTCAACAGGGGGCGAGGCAGCCCCAGCATTTT. Translating it yields CASSQQGARQPQHF.

V gene TRBV11-1 combines with J gene TRBJ1-6; TRBD1 aligns across 7 bases. The germline gives CDR1 SGHAT, CDR2 FQDESV (reference sequence). The CDR3 contains 12 residues. V was clipped by 11 bases and J by 8 bases; unmatched bases: 6. The CDR3 reads CASRDSDSPLHF. DNA of the CDR3: TGTGCCTCCCGGGACAGTGATTCACCCCTCCACTTT. The complete variable domain, with remaining parts taken from reference TRBV11-1 and TRBJ1-6, reads EAEVAQSPRYKITEKSQAVAFWCDPISGHATLYWYRQILGQGPELLVQFQDESVVDDSQLPKDRFSAERLKGVDSTLKIQPAELGDSAMYLCASRDSDSPLHFGNGTRLTVT.

The chain is built from TRBV6-1 and TRBJ2-7; possible D gene TRBD2, 6 bases. V lost 0 bases, J lost 4 bases, and 10 bases lay in between. The CDR3 is 14 amino acids. Germline V gene sequence: CDR1 MNHNS, CDR2 SASEGT. DNA of the CDR3: TGTGCCAGCAGTGAAGCGCTTCGGGAGTACGAGCAGTACTTC. This gives the protein CASSEALREYEQYF.

This rearrangement joins TRBV6-1 to TRBJ2-7; TRBD1 is a possible D gene (5 bases). Germline CDR1 MNHNS, CDR2 SASEGT. The length of the CDR3 is 13 residues. The CDR3 DNA reads TGTGTGACCCGGACACTTCGAGTCTACGAGCAGTACTTC. Its protein is CVTRTLRVYEQYF.

The CDR3 DNA reads TGTGCCAGCAGCCCCCGAGCCACCTCCTACGAGCAGTACTTC. Protein product: CASSPRATSYEQYF. The chain is built from TRBV6-6 and TRBJ2-7; unclear D gene. Germline V lookup: CDR1 MNHNY, CDR2 SVGAGI (reference sequence). There are 14 residues in the CDR3. V gave up 6 bases and J gave up 0 bases, with 12 bases separating them.

The chain couples TRBV9 to TRBJ2-7; 7 bases agree with TRBD1. J gave up 2 bases and V 3 bases, and 5 bases lay outside the gene matches. This CDR3 is built from 14 residues. CDR1 is SGDLS and CDR2 is YYNGEE in the germline V gene. CDR3 nucleotide sequence: TGTGCCAGCAGCGAATCCGGGACAGCCTACGAGCAGTACTTC. It codes for CASSESGTAYEQYF.

This clone was found once. As DNA, the CDR3 is TGTGCCACCAGCACAGGGACAGGCGCAGGCCCGGGGGAGCTGTTTTTT. This sequence encodes CATSTGTGAGPGELFF. V gene TRBV15 combines with J gene TRBJ2-2; 8 nucleotides match TRBD1. V shed 4 bases, J shed 8 bases, and the junction held 12 bases outside the gene matches. This CDR3 spans 16 amino acids. CDR1 is LNHNV, CDR2 YYDKDF, per germline (reference sequence).

DNA of the CDR3: TGTGCCAGCAATGTATTCACTAGCACAGATACGCAGTATTTT. Amino acid sequence: CASNVFTSTDTQYF. The rearrangement uses TRBV5-5 and TRBJ2-3; D is unclear. The V end was cut by 6 bases, the J end by 0 bases, with 11 bases between. This CDR3 contains 14 residues. The germline V gene encodes CDR1 SGHKS and CDR2 YYEKEE (reference sequence).

The chain carries TRBV28 and TRBJ2-7; 7 bases agree with TRBD2. This CDR3 contains 18 residues. Unmatched junction bases numbered 17, after V lost 5 bases and J lost 1 base. CDR1 MDHEN and CDR2 SYDVKM come from the germline V gene. The CDR3 sequence is CASSPLGTTVVSSYEQYF. In DNA, the CDR3 is TGTGCCAGCAGTCCCCTCGGGACTACAGTAGTGTCGTCCTACGAGCAGTACTTC.

The genes are TRBV11-3 and TRBJ2-7; D uncertain. Germline values: CDR1 SGHNT, CDR2 YENEEA. CDR3 length equals 13 residues. Trimming stripped 3 bases from V and 0 bases from J, with 6 bases between. The CDR3 nucleotides are TGTGCCAGCAGCTTGGAGAGCTCCTACGAGCAGTACTTC. Translated, it gives CASSLESSYEQYF.

V gene TRBV29-1 combines with J gene TRBJ2-3; D remains unclear. Germline V gives CDR1 SQVTM, CDR2 ANQGSEA. This CDR3 region has 13 residues. Trimming removed 4 bases from V and 3 bases from J, with 11 bases in between. CDR3 region: CSVGSSATDTQYF. The CDR3 DNA reads TGCAGCGTTGGGTCCAGTGCTACAGATACGCAGTATTTT.

The chain couples TRBV6-6 to TRBJ2-1; the match to TRBD1 covers 8 bases. The ends lost 6 bases at V and 6 bases at J; junction bases unmatched: 4. CDR1 and CDR2 (germline): MNHNY, SVGAGI (reference sequence). The CDR3 spans 13 residues. Written as DNA, the CDR3 is TGTGCCAGCAGAATCAGGGGGCCCAATGAGCAGTTCTTC. Translated, it gives CASRIRGPNEQFF.

The chain couples TRBV5-4 to TRBJ2-7; 9 bases map to TRBD1. The junction had 9 bases not matched to a gene; V was cut back by 4 bases and J by 7 bases. Germline lookup yields CDR1 SGHNT and CDR2 YYREEE (reference sequence). The CDR3 spans 14 residues. Here the CDR3 DNA reads TGTGCCAGCAGCCTAGAAGGACAGGGGCGAGAGCAGTACTTC. Translated, it gives CASSLEGQGREQYF.

J is TRBJ2-2 and V is TRBV11-3, with D perhaps TRBD2 (6 bases). The CDR3 is 14 residues long. Trimming pared 4 bases from V and 1 base from J, leaving 7 bases between. Germline V lookup: CDR1 SGHNT, CDR2 YENEEA. The CDR3 loop reads CASSYSGNTGELFF. The CDR3 region has the DNA TGTGCCAGCAGCTATAGCGGGAACACCGGGGAGCTGTTTTTT.

The V call is TRBV2, the J call TRBJ2-7, with D perhaps matching TRBD2 (6 bases). V was cut by 3 bases and J by 0 bases, with 12 bases left in between. Germline loops: CDR1 SNHLY, CDR2 FYNNEI. The CDR3 contains 15 residues. CDR3 nucleotides: TGTGCCAGCAGTGAGGGACTTAGGGGCTCCTACGAGCAGTACTTC. Amino acid sequence: CASSEGLRGSYEQYF. Together with reference TRBV2 and TRBJ2-7, the CDR3 gives the full variable domain: EPEVTQTPSHQVTQMGQEVILRCVPISNHLYFYWYRQILGQKVEFLVSFYNNEISEKSEIFDDQFSVERPDGSNFTLKIRSTKLEDSAMYFCASSEGLRGSYEQYFGPGTRLTVT.

V and J are TRBV4-1 and TRBJ2-7, with D unclear. Germline CDR1 is MGHRA and CDR2 is YSYEKL. The CDR3 runs 12 residues. Trimming cost V 4 bases and J 2 bases, with 6 bases left between them. CDR3 DNA sequence: TGCGCCAGCAGCCCACCGGCCTACGAGCAGTACTTC. The encoded protein is CASSPPAYEQYF.